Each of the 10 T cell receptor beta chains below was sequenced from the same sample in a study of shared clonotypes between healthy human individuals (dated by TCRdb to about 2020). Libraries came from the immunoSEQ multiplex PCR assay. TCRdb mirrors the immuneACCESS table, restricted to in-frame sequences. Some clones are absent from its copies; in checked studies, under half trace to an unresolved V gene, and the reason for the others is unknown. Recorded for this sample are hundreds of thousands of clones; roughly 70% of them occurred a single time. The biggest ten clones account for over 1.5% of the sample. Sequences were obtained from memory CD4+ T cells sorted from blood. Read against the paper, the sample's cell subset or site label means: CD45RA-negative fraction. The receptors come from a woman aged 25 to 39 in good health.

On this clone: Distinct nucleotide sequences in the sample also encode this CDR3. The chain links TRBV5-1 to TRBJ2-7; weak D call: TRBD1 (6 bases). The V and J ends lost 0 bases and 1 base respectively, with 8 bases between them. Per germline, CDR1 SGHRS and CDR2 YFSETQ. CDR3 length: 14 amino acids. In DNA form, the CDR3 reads TGCGCCAGCAGCTTGGTGGGGGCTTCCTACGAGCAGTACTTC. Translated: CASSLVGASYEQYF.

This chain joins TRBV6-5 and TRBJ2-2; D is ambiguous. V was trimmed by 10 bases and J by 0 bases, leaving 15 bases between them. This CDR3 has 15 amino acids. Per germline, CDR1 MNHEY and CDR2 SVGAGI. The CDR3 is CATREGSANTGELFF. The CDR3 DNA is TGTGCCACCCGCGAAGGCTCGGCGAACACCGGGGAGCTGTTTTTT.

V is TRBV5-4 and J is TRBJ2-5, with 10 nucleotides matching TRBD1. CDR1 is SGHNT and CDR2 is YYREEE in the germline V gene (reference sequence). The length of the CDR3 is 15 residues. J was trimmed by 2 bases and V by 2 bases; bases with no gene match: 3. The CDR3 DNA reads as TGTGCCAGCAGCTTCGACAGGGGGCTTCAAGAGACCCAGTACTTC. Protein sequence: CASSFDRGLQETQYF.

The CDR3 spells CASNGEGNTEAFF. CDR3 in DNA: TGTGCCAGCAATGGTGAGGGAAACACTGAAGCTTTCTTT. The chain uses TRBV2 and TRBJ1-1; D remains unclear. Germline CDR1 SNHLY, CDR2 FYNNEI. This CDR3 spans 13 amino acids. V dropped 7 bases and J dropped 2 bases, with 11 bases sitting between them.

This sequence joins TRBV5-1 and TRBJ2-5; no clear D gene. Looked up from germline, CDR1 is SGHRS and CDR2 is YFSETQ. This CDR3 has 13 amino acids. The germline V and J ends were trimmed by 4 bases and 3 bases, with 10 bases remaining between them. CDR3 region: CASSQVPEETQYF. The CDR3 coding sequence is TGCGCCAGCAGCCAGGTTCCGGAAGAGACCCAGTACTTC.

CDR3 coding DNA: TGCGCCAGCAGCGCTAGCGGGAGCTATGAGCAGTTCTTC. It codes for CASSASGSYEQFF. The rearrangement joins TRBV5-1 to TRBJ2-1; TRBD2 matches 10 bases. Germline CDR1 reads SGHRS; CDR2 reads YFSETQ. The V and J ends lost 4 bases and 8 bases, in that order; junction bases with no gene match: 3. This CDR3 has 13 residues.

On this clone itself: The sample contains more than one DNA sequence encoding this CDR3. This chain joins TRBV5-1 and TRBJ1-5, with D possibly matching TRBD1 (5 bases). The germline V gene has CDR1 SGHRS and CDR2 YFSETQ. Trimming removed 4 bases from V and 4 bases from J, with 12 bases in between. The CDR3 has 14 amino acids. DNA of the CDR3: TGCGCCAGCAGCCTAGGGACGGAAAATCAGCCCCAGCATTTT. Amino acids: CASSLGTENQPQHF.

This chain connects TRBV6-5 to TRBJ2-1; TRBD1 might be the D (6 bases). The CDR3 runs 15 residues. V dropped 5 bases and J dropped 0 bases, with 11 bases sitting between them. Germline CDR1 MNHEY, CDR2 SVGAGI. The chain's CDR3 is CASSPDRSSYNEQFF. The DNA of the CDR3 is TGTGCCAGCAGTCCTGACAGGAGCTCCTACAATGAGCAGTTCTTC.

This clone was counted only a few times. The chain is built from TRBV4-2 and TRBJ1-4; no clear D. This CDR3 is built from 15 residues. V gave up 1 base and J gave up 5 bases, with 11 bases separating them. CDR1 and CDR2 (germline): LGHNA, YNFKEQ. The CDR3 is CASSQVGVSNEKLFF. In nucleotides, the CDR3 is TGTGCCAGCAGCCAAGTTGGGGTCAGCAATGAAAAACTGTTTTTT.

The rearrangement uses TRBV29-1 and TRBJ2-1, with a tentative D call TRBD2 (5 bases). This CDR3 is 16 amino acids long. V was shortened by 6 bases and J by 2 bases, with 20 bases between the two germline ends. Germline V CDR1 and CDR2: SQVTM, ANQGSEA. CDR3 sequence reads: CSVPHLSGQPYNEQFF. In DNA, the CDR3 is TGCAGCGTCCCCCATTTAAGCGGTCAACCCTACAATGAGCAGTTCTTC.